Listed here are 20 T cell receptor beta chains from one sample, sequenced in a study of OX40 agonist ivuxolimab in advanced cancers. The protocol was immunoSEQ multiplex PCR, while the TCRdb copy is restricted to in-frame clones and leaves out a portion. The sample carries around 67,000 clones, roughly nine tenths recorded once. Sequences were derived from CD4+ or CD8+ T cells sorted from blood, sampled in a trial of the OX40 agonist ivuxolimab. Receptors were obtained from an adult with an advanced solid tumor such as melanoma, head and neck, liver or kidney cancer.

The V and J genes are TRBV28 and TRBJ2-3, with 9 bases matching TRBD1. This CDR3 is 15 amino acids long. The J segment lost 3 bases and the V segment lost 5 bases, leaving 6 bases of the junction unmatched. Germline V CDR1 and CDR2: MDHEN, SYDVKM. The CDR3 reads CASSPSGTGTDTQYF. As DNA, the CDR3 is TGTGCCAGCAGTCCATCAGGGACAGGGACAGATACGCAGTATTTT.

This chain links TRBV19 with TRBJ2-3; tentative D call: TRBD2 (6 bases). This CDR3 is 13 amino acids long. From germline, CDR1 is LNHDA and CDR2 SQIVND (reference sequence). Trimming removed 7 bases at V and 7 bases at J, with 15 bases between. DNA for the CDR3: TGTGCCAGTATGAAGGGAGGAACACATACGCAGTATTTT. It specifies CASMKGGTHTQYF.

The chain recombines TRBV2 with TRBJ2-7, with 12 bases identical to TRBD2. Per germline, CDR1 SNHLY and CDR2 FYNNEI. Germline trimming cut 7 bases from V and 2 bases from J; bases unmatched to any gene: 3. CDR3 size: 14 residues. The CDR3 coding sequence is TGTGCCAGCACCCGGACTAGCGGGACCTACGAGCAGTACTTC. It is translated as CASTRTSGTYEQYF.

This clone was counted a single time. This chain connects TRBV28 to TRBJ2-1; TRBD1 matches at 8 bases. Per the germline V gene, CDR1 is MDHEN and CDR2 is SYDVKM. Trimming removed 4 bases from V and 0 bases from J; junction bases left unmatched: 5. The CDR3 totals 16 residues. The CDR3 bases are TGTGCCAGCAGTTATCGCACAGGGGGCTCCTACAATGAGCAGTTCTTC. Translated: CASSYRTGGSYNEQFF.

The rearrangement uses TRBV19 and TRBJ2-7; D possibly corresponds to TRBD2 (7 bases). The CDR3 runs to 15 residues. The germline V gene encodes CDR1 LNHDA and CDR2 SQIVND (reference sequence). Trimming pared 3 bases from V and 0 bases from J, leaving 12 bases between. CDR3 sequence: CASSMSGGASYEQYF. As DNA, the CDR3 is TGTGCCAGTAGTATGAGTGGGGGGGCCTCCTACGAGCAGTACTTC.

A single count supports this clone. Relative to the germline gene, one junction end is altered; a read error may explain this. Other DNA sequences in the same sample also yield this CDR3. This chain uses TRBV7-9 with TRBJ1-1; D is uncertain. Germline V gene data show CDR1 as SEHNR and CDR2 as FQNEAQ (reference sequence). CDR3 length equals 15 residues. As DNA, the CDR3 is TGCGCCAGCAGCTCTTCCTCAGCCGGGTACACTGAAGCTTTCTTT. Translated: CASSSSSAGYTEAFF.

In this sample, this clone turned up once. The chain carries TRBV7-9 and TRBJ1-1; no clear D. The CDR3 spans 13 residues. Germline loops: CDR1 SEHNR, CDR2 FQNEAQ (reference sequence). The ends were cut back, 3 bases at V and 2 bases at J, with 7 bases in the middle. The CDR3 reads CASSLPGNTEAFF. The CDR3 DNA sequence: TGTGCCAGCAGCTTGCCGGGAAACACTGAAGCTTTCTTT.

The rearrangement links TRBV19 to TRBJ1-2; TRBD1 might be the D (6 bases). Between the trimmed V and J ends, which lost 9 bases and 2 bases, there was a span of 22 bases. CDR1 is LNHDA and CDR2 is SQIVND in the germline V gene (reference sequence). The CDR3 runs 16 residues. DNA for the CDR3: TGTGCCAGCGAAACTATCCAGGGGCAGCACAACTATGGCTACACCTTC. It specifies CASETIQGQHNYGYTF.

The CDR3: CAWSRTGDTYEQYF. CDR3 coding DNA: TGTGCCTGGAGCCGGACAGGGGACACCTACGAGCAGTACTTC. V and J are TRBV30 and TRBJ2-7, with 9 bases identical to TRBD1. CDR1 and CDR2 from the germline V gene are GTSNPN and SVGIG (reference sequence). J lost 2 bases, V lost 3 bases, and 5 bases had no gene match. CDR3 length: 14 residues.

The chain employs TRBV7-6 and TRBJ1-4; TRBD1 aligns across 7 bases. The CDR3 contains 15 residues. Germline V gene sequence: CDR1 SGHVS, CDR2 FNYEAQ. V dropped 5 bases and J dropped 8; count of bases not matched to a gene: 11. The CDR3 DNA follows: TGTGCCAGCAGCACCAACAGGGGAGTGGGAGAAAAACTGTTTTTT. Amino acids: CASSTNRGVGEKLFF.

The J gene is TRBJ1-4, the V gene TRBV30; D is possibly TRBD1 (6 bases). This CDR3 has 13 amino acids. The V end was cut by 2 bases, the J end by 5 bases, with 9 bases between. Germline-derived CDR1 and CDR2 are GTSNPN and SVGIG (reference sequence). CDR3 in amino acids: CAWSRGGNEKLFF. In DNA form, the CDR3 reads TGTGCCTGGAGTAGAGGGGGGAATGAAAAACTGTTTTTT.

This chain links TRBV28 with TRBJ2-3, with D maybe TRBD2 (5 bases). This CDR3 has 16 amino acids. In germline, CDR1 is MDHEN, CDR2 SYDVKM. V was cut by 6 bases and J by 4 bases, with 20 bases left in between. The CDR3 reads CASRTPSWGDSDTQYF. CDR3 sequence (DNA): TGTGCCAGCAGGACCCCCTCATGGGGAGACTCAGATACGCAGTATTTT.

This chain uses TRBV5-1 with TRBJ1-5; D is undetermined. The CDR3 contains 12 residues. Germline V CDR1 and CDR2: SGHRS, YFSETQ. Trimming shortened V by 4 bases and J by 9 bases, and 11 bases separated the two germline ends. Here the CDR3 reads CASSNPGGPQHF. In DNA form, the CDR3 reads TGCGCCAGCAGCAACCCCGGAGGGCCCCAGCATTTT.

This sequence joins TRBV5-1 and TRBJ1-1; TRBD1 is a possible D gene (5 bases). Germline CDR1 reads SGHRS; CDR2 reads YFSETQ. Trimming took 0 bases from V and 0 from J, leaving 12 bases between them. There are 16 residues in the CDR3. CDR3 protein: CASSLAGAGMNTEAFF. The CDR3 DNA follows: TGCGCCAGCAGCTTGGCCGGGGCGGGGATGAACACTGAAGCTTTCTTT.

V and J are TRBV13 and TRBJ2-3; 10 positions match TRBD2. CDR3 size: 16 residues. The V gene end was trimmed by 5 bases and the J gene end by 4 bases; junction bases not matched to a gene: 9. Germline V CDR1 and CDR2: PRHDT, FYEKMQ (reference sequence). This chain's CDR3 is CASSQAGGPGADTQYF. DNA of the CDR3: TGTGCCAGCAGCCAAGCGGGGGGGCCGGGAGCAGATACGCAGTATTTT.

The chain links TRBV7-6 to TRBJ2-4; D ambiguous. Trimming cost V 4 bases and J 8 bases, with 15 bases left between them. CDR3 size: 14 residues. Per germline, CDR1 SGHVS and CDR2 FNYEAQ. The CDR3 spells CASSSPLDGDIQYF. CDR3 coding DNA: TGTGCCAGCAGCTCCCCACTGGATGGAGACATTCAGTACTTC.

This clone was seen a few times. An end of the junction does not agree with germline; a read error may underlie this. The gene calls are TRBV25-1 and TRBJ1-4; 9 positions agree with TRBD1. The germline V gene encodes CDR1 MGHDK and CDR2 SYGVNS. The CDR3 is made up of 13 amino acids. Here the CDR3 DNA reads TGTGCCAGCAGTGGAGACAGGGGGGGCCCTCCGGTCTTT. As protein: CASSGDRGGPPVF. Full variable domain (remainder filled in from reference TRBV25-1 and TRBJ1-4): EADIYQTPRYLVIGTGKKITLECSQTMGHDKMYWYQQDPGMELHLIHYSYGVNSTEKGDLSSESTVSRIRTEHFPLTLESARPSHTSQYLCASSGDRGGPPVFGSGTQLSVL.

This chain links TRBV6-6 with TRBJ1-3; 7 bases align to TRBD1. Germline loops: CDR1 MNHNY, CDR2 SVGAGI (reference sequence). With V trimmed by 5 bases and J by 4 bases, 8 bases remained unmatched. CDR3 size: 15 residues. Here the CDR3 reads CASSLTGEAGNTIYF. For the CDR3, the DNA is TGTGCCAGCAGTCTTACAGGGGAGGCCGGAAACACCATATATTTT.

The CDR3: CASTSDRGRSYNEQFF. The CDR3 coding sequence is TGTGCCAGCACTTCCGACAGGGGACGATCCTACAATGAGCAGTTCTTC. J is TRBJ2-1 and V is TRBV6-6; 8 nucleotides line up with TRBD1. This CDR3 contains 16 residues. Germline lookup yields CDR1 MNHNY and CDR2 SVGAGI (reference sequence). V was pared by 7 bases and J by 1 base, with 9 bases of the junction left unmatched.

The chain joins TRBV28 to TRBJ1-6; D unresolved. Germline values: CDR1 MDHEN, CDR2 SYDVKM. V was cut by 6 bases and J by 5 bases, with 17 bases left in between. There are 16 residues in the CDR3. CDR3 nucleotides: TGTGCCAGCAGAGATCTGCGGAATGGCAATAATTCACCCCTCCACTTT. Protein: CASRDLRNGNNSPLHF.